This is a list of T cell receptor beta chains from one sample in a study of blood T cells in healthy people across ages. Via MiXCR, TCRdb re-called the 5' RACE reads, giving one row per CDR3 protein. The table includes hundreds of thousands of distinct CDR3 sequences, more than 45% detected once. The specimen sequenced was blood. These receptors came from an elderly man in good health. CDR3s include the opening cysteine and the closing phenylalanine or tryptophan. Fields, in order: V gene, D gene, J gene, clone size, CDR3 DNA, CDR3 protein. D genes are given only for firm matches. Only some rows state a clone size, as once, few, many or a class for expanded clones.

v_gene: TRBV11-3; d_gene: -; j_gene: TRBJ2-1; abundance: -; CDR3nt: TGTGCCAGCAGCCTACAACCGGGTTCCTACAATGAGCAGTTCTTC; CDR3aa: CASSLQPGSYNEQFF
v_gene: TRBV3-1; d_gene: -; j_gene: TRBJ2-1; abundance: -; CDR3nt: TGTGCCAGCAGTCGCTTTGGGGACGAGCAGTTCTTC; CDR3aa: CASSRFGDEQFF
v_gene: TRBV3-1; d_gene: TRBD2; j_gene: TRBJ2-7; abundance: -; CDR3nt: TGTGCCAGCAGCCATAGCGGGGAAATCTACAATGAGCAGTACTTC; CDR3aa: CASSHSGEIYNEQYF
v_gene: TRBV7-9; d_gene: -; j_gene: TRBJ2-3; abundance: -; CDR3nt: TGTGCCAGCAGCAGGGACATGTGGGATACGCAGTATTTT; CDR3aa: CASSRDMWDTQYF
v_gene: TRBV20-1; d_gene: TRBD1; j_gene: TRBJ2-7; abundance: -; CDR3nt: TGCAGTGTTCCCGGGACAGGGGTCTACGAGCAGTACTTC; CDR3aa: CSVPGTGVYEQYF
v_gene: TRBV7-2; d_gene: TRBD2; j_gene: TRBJ2-1; abundance: -; CDR3nt: TGTGCCAGCAGGATGCCAGCGGGGACTAGCGGGAGGAGACCCTACAATGAGCAGTTCTTC; CDR3aa: CASRMPAGTSGRRPYNEQFF
v_gene: TRBV6-1; d_gene: -; j_gene: TRBJ2-1; abundance: -; CDR3nt: TGTGCCAGCAGTGAAAACAGGGTCAATGAGCAGTTCTTC; CDR3aa: CASSENRVNEQFF
v_gene: TRBV20-1; d_gene: -; j_gene: TRBJ2-5; abundance: few; CDR3nt: TGCAGTGCCCTGGACAGAGAGACCCAGTACTTC; CDR3aa: CSALDRETQYF
v_gene: TRBV12-3/TRBV12-4; d_gene: -; j_gene: TRBJ2-7; abundance: -; CDR3nt: TGTGCCAGCAGTTATGGAGGCGGGTTCTACGAGCAGTACTTC; CDR3aa: CASSYGGGFYEQYF
v_gene: TRBV12-3/TRBV12-4; d_gene: -; j_gene: TRBJ2-6; abundance: -; CDR3nt: TGTGCCAGCAGTTTGGGAGCTTCGGAGGCCAACGTCCTGACTTTC; CDR3aa: CASSLGASEANVLTF
v_gene: TRBV6-6; d_gene: TRBD2; j_gene: TRBJ2-1; abundance: -; CDR3nt: TGTGCCAGCAGGGCAACTAGCGGGGCCTTGACTGAGCAGTTCTTC; CDR3aa: CASRATSGALTEQFF
v_gene: TRBV20-1; d_gene: -; j_gene: TRBJ2-5; abundance: -; CDR3nt: TGCAGTGCTTCGGCTAGAGGGGGGCGAGAGACCCAGTACTTC; CDR3aa: CSASARGGRETQYF
v_gene: TRBV27; d_gene: -; j_gene: TRBJ1-2; abundance: -; CDR3nt: TGTGCCAGCGGGAAGCGGAACTATGGCTACACCTTC; CDR3aa: CASGKRNYGYTF
v_gene: TRBV11-2; d_gene: TRBD2; j_gene: TRBJ2-1; abundance: -; CDR3nt: TGTGCCAGCAGCCCCCTTAGCGGGAGGGCCGGTGAGCAGTTCTTC; CDR3aa: CASSPLSGRAGEQFF
v_gene: TRBV2; d_gene: TRBD1; j_gene: TRBJ2-5; abundance: -; CDR3nt: TGTGCCAGCGCTACAGGGGGGTGGAATGAGCAGTACTTC; CDR3aa: CASATGGWNEQYF